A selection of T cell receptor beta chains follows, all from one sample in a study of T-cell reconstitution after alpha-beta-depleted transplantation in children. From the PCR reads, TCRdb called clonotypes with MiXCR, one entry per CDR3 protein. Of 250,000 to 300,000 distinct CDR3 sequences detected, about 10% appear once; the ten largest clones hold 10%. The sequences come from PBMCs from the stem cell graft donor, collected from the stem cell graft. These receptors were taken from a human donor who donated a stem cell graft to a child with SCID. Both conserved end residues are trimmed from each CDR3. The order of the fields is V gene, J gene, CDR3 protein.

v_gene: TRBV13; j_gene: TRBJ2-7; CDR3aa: ASSLGPGTGVDEQY
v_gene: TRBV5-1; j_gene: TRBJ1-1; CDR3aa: ASSTRTGLDTEAF
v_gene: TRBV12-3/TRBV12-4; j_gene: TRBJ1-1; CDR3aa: ASSFHGAPNTEAF
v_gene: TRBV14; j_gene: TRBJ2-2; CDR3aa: ASSQVPANTGELF
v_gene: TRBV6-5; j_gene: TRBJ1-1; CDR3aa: ASSYSLRGLVDTEAF
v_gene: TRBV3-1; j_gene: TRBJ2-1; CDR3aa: ASSPYTGVLSGNEQF
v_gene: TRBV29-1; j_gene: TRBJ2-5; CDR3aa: SVEYENQETQY
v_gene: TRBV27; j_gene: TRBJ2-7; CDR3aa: ASSLLGGLVPEQY
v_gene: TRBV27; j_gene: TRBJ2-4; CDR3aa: ASSFGSLAKNIQY
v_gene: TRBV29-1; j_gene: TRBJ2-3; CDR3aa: SAPSGVGSTDTQY
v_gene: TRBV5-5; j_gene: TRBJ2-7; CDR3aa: ASSLVTGAKYEQY
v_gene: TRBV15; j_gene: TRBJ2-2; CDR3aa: ATSRRGDTGELF
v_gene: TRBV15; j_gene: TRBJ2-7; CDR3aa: ATSSRVSYEQY
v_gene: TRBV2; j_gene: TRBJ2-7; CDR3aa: ASDRVMGEQY
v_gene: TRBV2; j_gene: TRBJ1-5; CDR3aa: ASTPRTEGNQPQH
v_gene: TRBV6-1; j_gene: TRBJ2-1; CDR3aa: ASVTSSPTRSYNEQF
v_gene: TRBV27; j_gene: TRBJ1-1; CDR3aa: ASSFRNKGTEAF
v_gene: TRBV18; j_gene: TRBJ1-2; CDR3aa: ASSPGAGGNYGYT
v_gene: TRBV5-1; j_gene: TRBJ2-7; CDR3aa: ASSPSVVSSYEQY
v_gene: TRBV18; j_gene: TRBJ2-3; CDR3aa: ASSATQGREDTQY
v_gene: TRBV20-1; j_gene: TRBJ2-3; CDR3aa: SARIAGVTDTQY
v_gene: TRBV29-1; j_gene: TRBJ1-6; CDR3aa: SVAEALYSPLH
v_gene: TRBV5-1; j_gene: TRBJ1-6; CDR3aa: ASSLGGIYNSPLH
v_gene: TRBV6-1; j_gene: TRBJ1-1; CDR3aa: ASSASGNTEAF
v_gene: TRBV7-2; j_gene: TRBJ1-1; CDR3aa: ASSNRGGTEAF
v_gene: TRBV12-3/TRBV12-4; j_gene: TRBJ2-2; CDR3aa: ASSPGATGELF
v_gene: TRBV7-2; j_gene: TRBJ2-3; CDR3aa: ASSLDRRTSDTQY
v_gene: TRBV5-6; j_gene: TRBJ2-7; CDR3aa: ASSLGGYYEQY
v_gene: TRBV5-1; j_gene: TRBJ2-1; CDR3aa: ASSLGGSGPENNEQF
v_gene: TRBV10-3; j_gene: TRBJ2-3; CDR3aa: AISEGLSQY
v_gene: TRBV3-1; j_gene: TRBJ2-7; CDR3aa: ASSLSFGGGAVNEQY
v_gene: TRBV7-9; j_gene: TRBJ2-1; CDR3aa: ASSHPDDSGDYNEQF
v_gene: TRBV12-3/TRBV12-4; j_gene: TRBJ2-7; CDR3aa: ASSLTSVGSYEQY
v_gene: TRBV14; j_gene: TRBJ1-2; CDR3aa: ASSQTAGGGSGYT
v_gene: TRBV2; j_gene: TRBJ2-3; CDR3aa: ASSSRAGTDTQY
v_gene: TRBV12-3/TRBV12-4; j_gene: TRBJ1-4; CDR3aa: ASSLRQGNEKLF
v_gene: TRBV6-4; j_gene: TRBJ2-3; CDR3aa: ATTNLDTQY
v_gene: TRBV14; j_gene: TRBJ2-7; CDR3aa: ASSRYGGGPGYEQY
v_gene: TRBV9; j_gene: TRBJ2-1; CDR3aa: ASSVGSGEFYEQF
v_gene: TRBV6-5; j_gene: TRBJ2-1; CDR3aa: ASLTFEGGGNEQF
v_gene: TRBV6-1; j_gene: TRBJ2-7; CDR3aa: ASADRGIYEQY
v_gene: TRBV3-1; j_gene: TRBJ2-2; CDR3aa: ASSQDGTGWNTGELF
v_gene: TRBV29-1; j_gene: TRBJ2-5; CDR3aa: SVAGPFIGETQY
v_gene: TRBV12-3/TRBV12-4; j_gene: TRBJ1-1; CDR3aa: ASSFTESTEAF
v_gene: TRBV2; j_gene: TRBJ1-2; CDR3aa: ASSERRQSYGYT
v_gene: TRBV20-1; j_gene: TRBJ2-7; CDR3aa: SAIEPIQGSLYEQY
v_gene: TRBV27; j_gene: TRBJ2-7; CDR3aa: ASSSEWPRPYEQY
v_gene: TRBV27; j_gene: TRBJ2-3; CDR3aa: AVGQGMNTQY
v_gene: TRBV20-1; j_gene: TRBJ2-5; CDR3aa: SARGTRWQETQY
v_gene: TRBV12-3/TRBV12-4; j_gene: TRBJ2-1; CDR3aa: ASILGGGGDEQF
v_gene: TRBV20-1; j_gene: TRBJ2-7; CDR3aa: SAKKTGAAYEQY
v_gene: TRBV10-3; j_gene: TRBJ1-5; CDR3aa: AISDKNQPQH
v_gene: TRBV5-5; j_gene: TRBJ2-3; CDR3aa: ASSFIAGGSTDTQY
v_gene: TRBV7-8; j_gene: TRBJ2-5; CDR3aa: ASSSRLALIEETQY
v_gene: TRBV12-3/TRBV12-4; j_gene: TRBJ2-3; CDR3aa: ASSFASGTDTQY
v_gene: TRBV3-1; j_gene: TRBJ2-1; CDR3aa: ASSVRRLNGYNEQF
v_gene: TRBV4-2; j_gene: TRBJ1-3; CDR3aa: ASSQGGRTDTIY
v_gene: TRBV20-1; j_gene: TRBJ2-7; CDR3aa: SARDLETGVFEQY
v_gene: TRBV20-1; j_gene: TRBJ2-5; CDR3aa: SALPPAGGRETQY
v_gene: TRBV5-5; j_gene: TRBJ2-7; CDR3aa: ASSLRDGSSSYEQY